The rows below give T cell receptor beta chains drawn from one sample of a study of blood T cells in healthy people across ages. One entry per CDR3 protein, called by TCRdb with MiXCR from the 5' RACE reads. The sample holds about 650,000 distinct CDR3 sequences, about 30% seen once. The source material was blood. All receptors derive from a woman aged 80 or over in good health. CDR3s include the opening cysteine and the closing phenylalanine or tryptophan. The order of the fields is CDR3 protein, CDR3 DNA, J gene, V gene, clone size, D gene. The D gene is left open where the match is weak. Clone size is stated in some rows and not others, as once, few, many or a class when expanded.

CASSIVSGGNQPQHF,TGTGCCAGTAGTATAGTCAGTGGCGGCAATCAGCCCCAGCATTTT,TRBJ1-5,TRBV19,few,.
CASSQDGMGEWSTDTQYF,TGCGCCAGCAGCCAAGATGGGATGGGGGAGTGGAGCACAGATACGCAGTATTTT,TRBJ2-3,TRBV4-3,.,.
CASTSGQGAYNEQFF,TGTGCCAGCACCTCCGGACAGGGGGCATACAATGAGCAGTTCTTC,TRBJ2-1,TRBV6-2/TRBV6-3,many,TRBD1
CASSLARGPSGGPNTGELFF,TGTGCCAGCAGCTTAGCGCGGGGGCCCTCGGGGGGTCCAAACACCGGAGAGCTGTTTTTT,TRBJ2-2,TRBV7-9,few,.
CASSRDLQETQYF,TGCGCCAGCAGCCGGGACTTACAAGAGACCCAGTACTTC,TRBJ2-5,TRBV2,many,.
CSANRLDTQYF,TGCAGTGCTAATAGACTAGATACGCAGTATTTT,TRBJ2-3,TRBV20-1,.,.
CSAGSYRVSHEQYF,TGCAGTGCTGGAAGCTACAGGGTATCCCACGAGCAGTACTTC,TRBJ2-7,TRBV20-1,many,.
CASSQMPGETQYF,TGTGCCAGCAGTCAAATGCCCGGAGAGACCCAGTACTTC,TRBJ2-5,TRBV27,many,.
CASSEGTGRTDTQYF,TGTGCCAGCAGTGAAGGGACAGGGCGCACAGATACGCAGTATTTT,TRBJ2-3,TRBV6-1,few,TRBD1
CASSLAYGNQETQYF,TGTGCCAGCAGCTTAGCTTACGGGAACCAAGAGACCCAGTACTTC,TRBJ2-5,TRBV7-2,many,.
CASSPLLGTDGYTF,TGTGCCAGCAGTCCACTCCTCGGGACCGATGGCTACACCTTC,TRBJ1-2,TRBV6-6,few,.
CASSPSFDEQYF,TGCGCCAGCAGCCCGAGCTTCGACGAGCAGTACTTC,TRBJ2-7,TRBV5-1,many,.
CASSRTSGSFLFEQYF,TGTGCCAGCAGCCGAACTAGCGGGAGCTTTCTATTCGAGCAGTACTTC,TRBJ2-7,TRBV14,many,TRBD2
CASSLYTGGLRDNTQYF,TGTGCCAGCAGCCTTTATACCGGGGGGTTAAGGGACAATACGCAGTATTTT,TRBJ2-3,TRBV7-2,many,.
CASSLGQSGHRRTTYEQYF,TGTGCCAGCAGCTTAGGTCAATCGGGACACCGAAGGACTACCTACGAGCAGTACTTC,TRBJ2-7,TRBV7-2,many,.
CASSRGLAGGQSSFDTQYF,TGTGCCAGCAGTCGCGGACTAGCGGGGGGGCAATCTAGTTTCGATACGCAGTATTTT,TRBJ2-3,TRBV6-1,many,TRBD2
CASSPRDLGETQYF,TGTGCCAGCAGTCCCCGGGACCTGGGTGAGACCCAGTACTTC,TRBJ2-5,TRBV12-3/TRBV12-4,once,.
CASSSQGAPHEQYF,TGCGCCAGCAGCTCACAGGGGGCCCCCCACGAGCAGTACTTC,TRBJ2-7,TRBV5-1,many,TRBD1
CSAPKSLAMNEQFF,TGCAGTGCCCCAAAATCTCTAGCGATGAATGAGCAGTTCTTC,TRBJ2-1,TRBV20-1,.,.
CASSQGTGFSYEQYF,TGCGCCAGCAGCCAGGGGACAGGCTTTAGCTACGAGCAGTACTTC,TRBJ2-7,TRBV4-1,many,TRBD1
CASSSSGGGPNSPLHF,TGTGCCAGCAGCTCATCCGGCGGGGGGCCAAATTCACCCCTCCACTTT,TRBJ1-6,TRBV27,.,.
CASNVAGATDTQYF,TGTGCCAGCAATGTAGCGGGGGCCACAGATACGCAGTATTTT,TRBJ2-3,TRBV2,few,TRBD2
CASSYMAGDTEAFF,TGTGCCAGCAGTTACATGGCCGGTGATACTGAAGCTTTCTTT,TRBJ1-1,TRBV6-6,.,.
CASSQVANSYEQYF,TGCGCCAGCAGCCAAGTAGCTAACTCCTACGAGCAGTACTTC,TRBJ2-7,TRBV4-3,.,.
CASTPAAVPYGYTF,TGTGCCAGCACTCCCGCGGCAGTACCCTATGGCTACACCTTC,TRBJ1-2,TRBV27,many,.
CSALGTAHYEQYF,TGCAGCGCCCTAGGGACAGCCCACTACGAGCAGTACTTC,TRBJ2-7,TRBV29-1,.,TRBD1
CASSQRVTNEKLFF,TGTGCCAGCAGCCAGAGAGTGACTAATGAAAAACTGTTTTTT,TRBJ1-4,TRBV7-2,once,.
CSARGYRGWTEAFF,TGCAGTGCTAGAGGGTACAGGGGGTGGACTGAGGCTTTCTTT,TRBJ1-1,TRBV20-1,few,TRBD1
CASSLAASGGRKTQYF,TGCGCCAGCAGCTTGGCTGCCAGCGGGGGGAGGAAGACCCAGTACTTC,TRBJ2-5,TRBV5-1,many,TRBD2
CASRLGQGACNEQYF,TGTGCCAGCAGATTAGGACAGGGGGCTTGCAATGAGCAGTACTTC,TRBJ2-7,TRBV27,.,TRBD1